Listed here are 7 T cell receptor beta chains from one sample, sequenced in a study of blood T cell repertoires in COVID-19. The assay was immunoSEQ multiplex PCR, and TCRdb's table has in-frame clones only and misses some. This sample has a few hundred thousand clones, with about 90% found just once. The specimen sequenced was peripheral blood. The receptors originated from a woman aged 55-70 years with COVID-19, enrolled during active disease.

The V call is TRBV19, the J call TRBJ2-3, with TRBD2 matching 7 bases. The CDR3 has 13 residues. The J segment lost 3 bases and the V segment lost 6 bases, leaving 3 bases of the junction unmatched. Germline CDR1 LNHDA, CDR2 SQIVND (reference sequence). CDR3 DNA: TGTGCCAGTAGGACGGGGGGAACAGATACGCAGTATTTT. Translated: CASRTGGTDTQYF.

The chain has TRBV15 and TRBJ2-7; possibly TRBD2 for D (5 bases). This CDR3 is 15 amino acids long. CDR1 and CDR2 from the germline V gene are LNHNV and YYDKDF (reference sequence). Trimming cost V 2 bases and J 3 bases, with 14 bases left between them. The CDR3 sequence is CATSRTPSGIYEQYF. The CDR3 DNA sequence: TGTGCCACCAGCAGAACCCCTTCGGGGATCTACGAGCAGTACTTC.

The CDR3 DNA reads as TGTGCCAGCAGCGGAGCCGGGACTAGTTATACCGGGGAGCTGTTTTTT. Translating gives CASSGAGTSYTGELFF. This rearrangement joins TRBV9 to TRBJ2-2, with 8 bases fitting TRBD2. The junction had 9 bases not matched to a gene; V was cut back by 3 bases and J by 5 bases. The CDR3 has 16 residues. From germline, CDR1 is SGDLS and CDR2 YYNGEE.

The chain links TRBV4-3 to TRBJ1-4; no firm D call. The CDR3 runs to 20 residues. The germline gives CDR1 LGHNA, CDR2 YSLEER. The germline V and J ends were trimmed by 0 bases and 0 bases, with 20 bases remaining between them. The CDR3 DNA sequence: TGCGCCAGCAGCCAAGACGTCGCGGCCGTGAGGGATGCAACTAATGAAAAACTGTTTTTT. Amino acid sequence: CASSQDVAAVRDATNEKLFF.

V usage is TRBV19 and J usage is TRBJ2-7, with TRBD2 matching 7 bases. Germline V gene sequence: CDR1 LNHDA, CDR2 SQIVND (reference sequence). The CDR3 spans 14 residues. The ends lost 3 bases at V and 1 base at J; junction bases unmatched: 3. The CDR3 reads CASSMRRESYEQYF. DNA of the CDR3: TGTGCCAGTAGTATGCGGCGGGAGTCCTACGAGCAGTACTTC.

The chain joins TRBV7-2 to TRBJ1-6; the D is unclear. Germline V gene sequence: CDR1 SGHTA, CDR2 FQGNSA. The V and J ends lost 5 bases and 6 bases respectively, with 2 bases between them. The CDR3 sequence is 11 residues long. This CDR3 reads CASSRNSPLHF. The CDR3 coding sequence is TGTGCCAGCAGCCGTAATTCACCCCTCCACTTT.

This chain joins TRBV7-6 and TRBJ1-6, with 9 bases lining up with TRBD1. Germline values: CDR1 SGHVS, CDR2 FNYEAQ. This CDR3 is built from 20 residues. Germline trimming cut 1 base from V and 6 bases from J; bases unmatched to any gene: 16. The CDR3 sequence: CASSLGPHTGGTLLNSPLHF. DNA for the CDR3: TGTGCCAGCAGCTTAGGACCGCACACAGGGGGCACCCTTCTTAATTCACCCCTCCACTTT.